The sequence of this TCR beta chain was determined in a study of T cells in Graves' hyperthyroidism and ophthalmopathy. At least ten counts were recorded for this clonotype. From RNA transcripts, TCR beta CDR3 regions were amplified. HTBI primers were employed in a first-round RT-PCR of the TCR CDR3. One entry per CDR3 protein results from TCRdb running MiXCR on the multiplex PCR reads. The sample includes around 580,000 distinct CDR3 sequences, around 45% of them seen just once. The ends lost 2 bases at V and 0 bases at J; junction bases unmatched: 12. Germline V gene data show CDR1 as SGHRS and CDR2 as YFSETQ. CDR3 length equals 18 residues.

The rearrangement joins TRBV5-1 to TRBJ2-7, with 9 bases identical to TRBD2. What was sequenced was peripheral blood or thyroid tissue (not recorded which). This clonotype originated in a woman between 18 and 29 years old with Graves' hyperthyroidism. The CDR3, as DNA: TGCGCCAGCAGCTTTTCAACTAGCGGGCTGTCAAGCTCCTACGAGCAGTACTTC. This translates into CASSFSTSGLSSSYEQYF.